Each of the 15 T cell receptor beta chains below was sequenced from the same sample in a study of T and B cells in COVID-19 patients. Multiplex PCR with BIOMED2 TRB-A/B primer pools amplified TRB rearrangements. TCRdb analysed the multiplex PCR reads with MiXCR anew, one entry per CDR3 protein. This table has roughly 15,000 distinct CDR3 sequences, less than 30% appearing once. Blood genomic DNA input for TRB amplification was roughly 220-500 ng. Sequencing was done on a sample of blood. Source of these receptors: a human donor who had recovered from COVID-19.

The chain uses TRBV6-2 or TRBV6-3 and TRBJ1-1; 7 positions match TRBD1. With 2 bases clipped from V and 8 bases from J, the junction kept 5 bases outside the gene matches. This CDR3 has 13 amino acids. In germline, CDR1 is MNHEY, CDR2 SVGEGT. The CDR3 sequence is CASSYVDRSEAFF. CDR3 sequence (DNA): TGTGCCAGCAGTTACGTGGACAGGTCGGAAGCTTTCTTT.

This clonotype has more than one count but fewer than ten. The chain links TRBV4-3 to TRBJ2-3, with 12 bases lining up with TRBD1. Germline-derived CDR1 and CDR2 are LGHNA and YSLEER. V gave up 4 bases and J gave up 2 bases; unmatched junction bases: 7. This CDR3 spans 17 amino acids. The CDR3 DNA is TGCGCCAGCAGCCTCCACGGGACAGGGGGCACCACAGATACGCAGTATTTT. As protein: CASSLHGTGGTTDTQYF.

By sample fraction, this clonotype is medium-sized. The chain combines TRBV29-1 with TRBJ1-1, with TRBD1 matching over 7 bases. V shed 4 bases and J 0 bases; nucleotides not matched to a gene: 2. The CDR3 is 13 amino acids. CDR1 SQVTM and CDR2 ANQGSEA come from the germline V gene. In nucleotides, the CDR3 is TGCAGCGTTGGGGACAGCCTGAACACTGAAGCTTTCTTT. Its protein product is CSVGDSLNTEAFF.

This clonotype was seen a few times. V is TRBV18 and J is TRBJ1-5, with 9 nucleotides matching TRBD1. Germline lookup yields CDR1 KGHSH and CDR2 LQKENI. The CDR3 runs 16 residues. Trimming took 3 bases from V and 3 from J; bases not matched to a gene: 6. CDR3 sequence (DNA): TGTGCCAGCTCACCGAGCGGGACAGGGTACAATCAGCCCCAGCATTTT. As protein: CASSPSGTGYNQPQHF.

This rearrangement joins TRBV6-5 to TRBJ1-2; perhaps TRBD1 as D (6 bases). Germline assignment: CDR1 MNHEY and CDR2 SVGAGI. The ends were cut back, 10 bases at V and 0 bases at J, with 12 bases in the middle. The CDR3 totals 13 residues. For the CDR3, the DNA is TGTGCCACCGGGGGGCCAACTAACTATGGCTACACCTTC. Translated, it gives CATGGPTNYGYTF.

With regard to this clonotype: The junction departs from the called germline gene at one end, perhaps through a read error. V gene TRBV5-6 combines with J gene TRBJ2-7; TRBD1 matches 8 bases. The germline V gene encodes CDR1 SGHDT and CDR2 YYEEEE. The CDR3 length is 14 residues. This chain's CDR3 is CASSIDRGPYEQYF. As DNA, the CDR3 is TGCGCCAGCAGCATCGACAGGGGACCCTACGAGCAGTACTTC.

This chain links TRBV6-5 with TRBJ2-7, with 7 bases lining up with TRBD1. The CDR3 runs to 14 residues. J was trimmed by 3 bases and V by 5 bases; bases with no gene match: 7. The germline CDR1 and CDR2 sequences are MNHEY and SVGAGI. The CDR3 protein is CASSEDRARYEQYF. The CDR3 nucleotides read TGTGCCAGCAGTGAAGACAGGGCCCGCTACGAGCAGTACTTC.

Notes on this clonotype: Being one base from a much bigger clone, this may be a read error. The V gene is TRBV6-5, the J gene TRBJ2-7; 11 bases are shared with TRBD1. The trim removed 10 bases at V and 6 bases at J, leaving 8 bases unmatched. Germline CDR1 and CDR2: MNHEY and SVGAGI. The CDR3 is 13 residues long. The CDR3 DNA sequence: TGTGCCACCACAGGGACAGGGGGGCTCGAGCAGTACTTC. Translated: CATTGTGGLEQYF.

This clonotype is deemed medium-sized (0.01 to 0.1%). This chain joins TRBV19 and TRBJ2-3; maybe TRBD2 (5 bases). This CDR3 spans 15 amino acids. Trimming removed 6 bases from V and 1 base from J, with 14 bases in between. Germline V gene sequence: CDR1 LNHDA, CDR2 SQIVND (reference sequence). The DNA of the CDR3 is TGTGCCAGTAGAGGGCGAGGGAGTGGCACAGATACGCAGTATTTT. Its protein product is CASRGRGSGTDTQYF.

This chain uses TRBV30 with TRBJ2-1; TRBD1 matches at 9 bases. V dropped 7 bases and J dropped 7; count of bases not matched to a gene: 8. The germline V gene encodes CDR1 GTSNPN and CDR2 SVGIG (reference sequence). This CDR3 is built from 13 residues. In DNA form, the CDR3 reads TGTGCCTCCGACAGGGGGAGGAGAAATGAGCAGTTCTTC. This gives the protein CASDRGRRNEQFF. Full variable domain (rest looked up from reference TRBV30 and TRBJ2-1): SQTIHQWPATLVQPVGSPLSLECTVEGTSNPNLYWYRQAAGRGLQLLFYSVGIGQISSEVPQNLSASRPQDRQFILSSKKLLLSDSGFYLCASDRGRRNEQFFGPGTRLTVL.

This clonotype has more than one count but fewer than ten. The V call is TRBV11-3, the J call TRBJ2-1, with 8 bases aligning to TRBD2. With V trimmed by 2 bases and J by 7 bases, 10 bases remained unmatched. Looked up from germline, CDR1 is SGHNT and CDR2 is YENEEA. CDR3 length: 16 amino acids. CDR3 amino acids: CASSLLSGGMGNEQFF. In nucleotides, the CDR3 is TGTGCCAGCAGCTTACTCAGCGGGGGCATGGGAAATGAGCAGTTCTTC.

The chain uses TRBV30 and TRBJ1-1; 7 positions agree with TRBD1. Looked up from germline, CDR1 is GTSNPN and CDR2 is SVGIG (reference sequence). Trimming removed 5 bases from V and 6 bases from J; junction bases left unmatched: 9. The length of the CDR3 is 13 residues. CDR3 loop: CAWEGGRVAEAFF. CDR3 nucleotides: TGTGCCTGGGAAGGGGGCAGGGTGGCTGAAGCTTTCTTT.

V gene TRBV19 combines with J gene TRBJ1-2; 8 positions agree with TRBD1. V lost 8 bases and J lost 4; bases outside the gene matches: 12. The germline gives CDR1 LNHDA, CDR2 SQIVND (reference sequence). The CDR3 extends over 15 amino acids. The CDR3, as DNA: TGTGCCAGTGATAACTCGGGGACAGGCATCTATGGCTACACCTTC. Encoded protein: CASDNSGTGIYGYTF.

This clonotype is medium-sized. The CDR3 DNA is TGTGCCAGCAGTTTGGGGCCAGGGGAGGGCGAGCAGTACTTC. It specifies CASSLGPGEGEQYF. J is TRBJ2-7 and V is TRBV12-3 or TRBV12-4; tentatively, D is TRBD2 (7 bases). V lost 3 bases to trimming and J lost 6 bases, with 15 bases between them. The CDR3 loop spans 14 amino acids.

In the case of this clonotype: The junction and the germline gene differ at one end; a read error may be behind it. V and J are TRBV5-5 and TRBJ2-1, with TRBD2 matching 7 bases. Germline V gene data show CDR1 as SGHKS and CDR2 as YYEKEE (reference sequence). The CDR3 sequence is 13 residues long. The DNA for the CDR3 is TGCGCCAGCAGCCGGAGGTGGGAGGGGGAGCAGTTCTTC. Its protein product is CASSRRWEGEQFF. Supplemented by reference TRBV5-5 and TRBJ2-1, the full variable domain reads DAGVTQSPTHLIKTRGQQVTLRCSPISGHKSVSWYQQVLGQGPQFIFQYYEKEERGRGNFPDRFSARQFPNYSSELNVNALLLGDSALYLCASSRRWEGEQFFGPGTRLTVL.